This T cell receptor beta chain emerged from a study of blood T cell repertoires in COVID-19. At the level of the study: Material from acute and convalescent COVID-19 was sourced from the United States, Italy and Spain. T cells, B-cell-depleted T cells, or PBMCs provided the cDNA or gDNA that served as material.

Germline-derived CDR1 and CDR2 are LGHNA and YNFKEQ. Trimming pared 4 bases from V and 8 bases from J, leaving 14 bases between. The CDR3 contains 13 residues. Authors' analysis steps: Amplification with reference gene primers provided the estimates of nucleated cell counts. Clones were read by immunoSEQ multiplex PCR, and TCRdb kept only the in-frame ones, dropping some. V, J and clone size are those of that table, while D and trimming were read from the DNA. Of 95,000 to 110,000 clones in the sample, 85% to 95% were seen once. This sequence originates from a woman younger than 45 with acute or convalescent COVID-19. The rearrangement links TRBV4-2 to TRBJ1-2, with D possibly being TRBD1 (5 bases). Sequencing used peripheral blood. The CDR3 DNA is TGTGCCAGCAGCCGTCCCGGGACTGTCGGCTACACCTTC. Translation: CASSRPGTVGYTF.